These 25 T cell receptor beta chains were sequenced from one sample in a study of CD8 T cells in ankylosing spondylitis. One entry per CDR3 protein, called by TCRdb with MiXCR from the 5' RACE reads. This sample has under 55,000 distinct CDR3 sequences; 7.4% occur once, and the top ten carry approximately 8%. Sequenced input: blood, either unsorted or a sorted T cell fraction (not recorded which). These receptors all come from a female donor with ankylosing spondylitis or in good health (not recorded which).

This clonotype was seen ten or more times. DNA of the CDR3: TGTGCCAGCAGCCAAGATCCAGATCGCACAGATACGCAGTATTTT. This gives the protein CASSQDPDRTDTQYF. This sequence joins TRBV3-1 and TRBJ2-3; D remains unclear. CDR1 and CDR2 (germline): LGHDT, YNNKEL (reference sequence). The CDR3 sequence is 15 residues long. The V and J ends lost 0 bases and 1 base respectively, with 8 bases between them.

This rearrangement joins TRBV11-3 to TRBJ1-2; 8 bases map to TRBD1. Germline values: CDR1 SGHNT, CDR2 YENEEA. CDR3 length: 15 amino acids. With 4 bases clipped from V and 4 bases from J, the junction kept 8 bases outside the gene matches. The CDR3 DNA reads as TGTGCCAGCAGCTCAGAACCAGGGGGCAGCTATGGCTACACCTTC. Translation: CASSSEPGGSYGYTF.

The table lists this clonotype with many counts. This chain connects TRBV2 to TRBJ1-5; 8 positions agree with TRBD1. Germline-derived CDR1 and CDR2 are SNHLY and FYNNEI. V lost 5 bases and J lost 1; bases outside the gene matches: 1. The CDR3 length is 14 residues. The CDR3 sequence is CASSWTGSNQPQHF. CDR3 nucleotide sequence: TGTGCCAGCAGTTGGACAGGGAGCAATCAGCCCCAGCATTTT. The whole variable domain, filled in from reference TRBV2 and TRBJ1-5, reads EPEVTQTPSHQVTQMGQEVILRCVPISNHLYFYWYRQILGQKVEFLVSFYNNEISEKSEIFDDQFSVERPDGSNFTLKIRSTKLEDSAMYFCASSWTGSNQPQHFGDGTRLSIL.

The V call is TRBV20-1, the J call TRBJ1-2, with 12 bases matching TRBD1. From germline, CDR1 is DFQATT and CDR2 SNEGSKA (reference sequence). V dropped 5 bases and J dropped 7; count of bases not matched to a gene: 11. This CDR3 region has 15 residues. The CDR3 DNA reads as TGCAGTGCTGCCATCCCGGGACAGGGGGCGAGTGGCTACACCTTC. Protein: CSAAIPGQGASGYTF.

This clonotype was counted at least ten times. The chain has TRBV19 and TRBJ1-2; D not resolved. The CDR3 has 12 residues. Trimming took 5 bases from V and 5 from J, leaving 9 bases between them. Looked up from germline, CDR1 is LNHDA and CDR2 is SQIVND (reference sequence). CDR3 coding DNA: TGTGCCAGTAGTCAGGATACATATGGCTACACCTTC. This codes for CASSQDTYGYTF. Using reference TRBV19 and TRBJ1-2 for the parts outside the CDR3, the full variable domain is DGGITQSPKYLFRKEGQNVTLSCEQNLNHDAMYWYRQDPGQGLRLIYYSQIVNDFQKGDIAEGYSVSREKKESFPLTVTSAQKNPTAFYLCASSQDTYGYTFGSGTRLTVV.

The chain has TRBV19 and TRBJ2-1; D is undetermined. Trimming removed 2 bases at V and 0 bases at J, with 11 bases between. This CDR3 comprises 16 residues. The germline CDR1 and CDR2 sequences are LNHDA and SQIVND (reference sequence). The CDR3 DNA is TGTGCCAGTAGTATAACGCCTTCGAGCTCCTACAATGAGCAGTTCTTC. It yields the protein CASSITPSSSYNEQFF.

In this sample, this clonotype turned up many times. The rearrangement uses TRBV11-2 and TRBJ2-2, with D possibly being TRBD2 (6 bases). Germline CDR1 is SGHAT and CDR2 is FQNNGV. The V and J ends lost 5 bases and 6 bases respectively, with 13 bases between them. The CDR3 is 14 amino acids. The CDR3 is CASSQVRRAGELFF. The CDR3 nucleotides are TGTGCCAGCAGCCAAGTCAGGAGGGCCGGGGAGCTGTTTTTT.

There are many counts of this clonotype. CDR3 bases: TGTGCCAGCAGTGAAGCGGAGAGGAACACTGAAGCTTTCTTT. Translated: CASSEAERNTEAFF. The rearrangement uses TRBV25-1 and TRBJ1-1, with unresolved D. The germline gives CDR1 MGHDK, CDR2 SYGVNS. V was shortened by 2 bases and J by 1 base, with 8 bases between the two germline ends. The CDR3 totals 14 residues.

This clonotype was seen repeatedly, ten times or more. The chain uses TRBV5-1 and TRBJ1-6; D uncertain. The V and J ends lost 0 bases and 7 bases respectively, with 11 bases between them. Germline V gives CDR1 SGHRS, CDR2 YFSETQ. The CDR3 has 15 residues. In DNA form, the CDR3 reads TGCGCCAGCAGCTTGGAGTCAGCTGCGAATTCACCCCTCCACTTT. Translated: CASSLESAANSPLHF.

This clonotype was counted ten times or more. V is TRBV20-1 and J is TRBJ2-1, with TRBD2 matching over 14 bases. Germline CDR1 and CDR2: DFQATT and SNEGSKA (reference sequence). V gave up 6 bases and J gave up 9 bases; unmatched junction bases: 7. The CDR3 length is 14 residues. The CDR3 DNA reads TGCAGTGCCCTGGGACTAGCGGGGGACGGTGAGCAGTTCTTC. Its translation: CSALGLAGDGEQFF.

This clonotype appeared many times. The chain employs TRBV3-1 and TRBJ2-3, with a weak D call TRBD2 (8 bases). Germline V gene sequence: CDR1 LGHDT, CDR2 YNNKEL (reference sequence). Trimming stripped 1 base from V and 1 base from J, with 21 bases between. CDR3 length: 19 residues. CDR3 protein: CASSQGGLGGPSGTDTQYF. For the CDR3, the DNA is TGTGCCAGCAGCCAAGGGGGACTAGGGGGCCCCTCTGGCACAGATACGCAGTATTTT.

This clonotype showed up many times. As DNA, the CDR3 is TGTGCCAGCAGTTACTCAGTCCAACCCAATCAGCCCCAGCATTTT. Protein sequence: CASSYSVQPNQPQHF. The rearrangement uses TRBV12-3 or TRBV12-4 and TRBJ1-5, with no clear D. V lost 4 bases and J lost 3, with 13 bases in between. The CDR3 runs to 15 residues.

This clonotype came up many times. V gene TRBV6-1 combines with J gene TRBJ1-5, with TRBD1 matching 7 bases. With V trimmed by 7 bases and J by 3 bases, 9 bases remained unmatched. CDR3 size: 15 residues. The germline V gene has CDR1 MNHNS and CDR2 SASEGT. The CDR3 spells CASTNRGPYNQPQHF. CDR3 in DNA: TGTGCCAGCACTAACAGGGGACCCTACAATCAGCCCCAGCATTTT.

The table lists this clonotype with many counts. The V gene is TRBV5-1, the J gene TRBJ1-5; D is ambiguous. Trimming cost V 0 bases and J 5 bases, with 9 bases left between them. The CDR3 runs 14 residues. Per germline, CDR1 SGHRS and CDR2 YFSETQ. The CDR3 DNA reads TGCGCCAGCAGCTTGGGCGGCGAGTATCAGCCCCAGCATTTT. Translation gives CASSLGGEYQPQHF.

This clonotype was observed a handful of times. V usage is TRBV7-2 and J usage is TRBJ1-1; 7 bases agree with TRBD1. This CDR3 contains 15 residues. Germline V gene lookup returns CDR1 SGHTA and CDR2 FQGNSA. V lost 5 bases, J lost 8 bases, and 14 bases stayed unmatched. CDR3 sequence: CASSIDRVGVSEAFF. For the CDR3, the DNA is TGTGCCAGCAGCATAGACAGGGTCGGGGTCTCGGAAGCTTTCTTT.

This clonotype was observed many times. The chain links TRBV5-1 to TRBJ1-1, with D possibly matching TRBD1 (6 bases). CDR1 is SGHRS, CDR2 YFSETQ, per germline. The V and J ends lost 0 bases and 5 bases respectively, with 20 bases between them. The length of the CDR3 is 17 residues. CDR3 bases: TGCGCCAGCAGCTTGGGCCCCAGGGGCACCCTGGGGACTGAAGCTTTCTTT. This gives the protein CASSLGPRGTLGTEAFF.

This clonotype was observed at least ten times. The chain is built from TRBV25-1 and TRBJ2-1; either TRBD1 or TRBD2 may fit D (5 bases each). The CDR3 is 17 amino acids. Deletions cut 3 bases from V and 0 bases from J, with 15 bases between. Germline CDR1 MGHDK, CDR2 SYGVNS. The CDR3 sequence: CASSEVGDRSSYNEQFF. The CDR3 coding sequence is TGTGCCAGCAGTGAGGTAGGGGACCGGAGCTCCTACAATGAGCAGTTCTTC.

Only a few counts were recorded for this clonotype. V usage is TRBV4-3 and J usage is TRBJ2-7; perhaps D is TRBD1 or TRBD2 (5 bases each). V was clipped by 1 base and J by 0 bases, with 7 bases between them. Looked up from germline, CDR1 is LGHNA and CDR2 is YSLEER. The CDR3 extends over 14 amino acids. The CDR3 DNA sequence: TGCGCCAGCAGCCAAGGGGGGTCCTCCTACGAGCAGTACTTC. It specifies CASSQGGSSYEQYF.

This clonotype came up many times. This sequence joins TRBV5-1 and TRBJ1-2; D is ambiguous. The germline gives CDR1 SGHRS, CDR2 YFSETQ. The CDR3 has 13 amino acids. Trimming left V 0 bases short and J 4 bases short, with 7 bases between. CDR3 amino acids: CASSLGPGYGYTF. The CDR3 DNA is TGCGCCAGCAGCTTGGGACCTGGCTATGGCTACACCTTC.

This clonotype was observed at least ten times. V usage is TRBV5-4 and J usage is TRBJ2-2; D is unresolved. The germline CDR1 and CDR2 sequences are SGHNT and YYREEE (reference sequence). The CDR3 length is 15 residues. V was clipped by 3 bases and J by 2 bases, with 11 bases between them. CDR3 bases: TGTGCCAGCAGCTCCCTTCGAGGAAACACCGGGGAGCTGTTTTTT. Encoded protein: CASSSLRGNTGELFF.

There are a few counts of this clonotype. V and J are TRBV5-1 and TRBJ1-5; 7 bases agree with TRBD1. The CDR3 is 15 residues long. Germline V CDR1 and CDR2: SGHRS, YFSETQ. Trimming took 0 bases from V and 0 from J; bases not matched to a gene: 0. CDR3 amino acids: CASSLEGASNQPQHF. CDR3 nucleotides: TGCGCCAGCAGCTTGGAGGGGGCTAGCAATCAGCCCCAGCATTTT.

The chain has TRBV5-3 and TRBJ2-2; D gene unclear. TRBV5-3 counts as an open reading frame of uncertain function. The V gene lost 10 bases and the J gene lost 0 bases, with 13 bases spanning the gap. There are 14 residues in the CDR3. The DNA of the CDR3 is TGTGCCCCAAGGACCGAGCCGAACACCGGGGAGCTGTTTTTT. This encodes CAPRTEPNTGELFF.

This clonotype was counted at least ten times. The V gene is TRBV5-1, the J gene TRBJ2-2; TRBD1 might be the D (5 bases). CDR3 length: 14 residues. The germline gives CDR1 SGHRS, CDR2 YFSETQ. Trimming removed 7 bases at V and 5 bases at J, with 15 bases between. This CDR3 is CASEGPGLTGELFF. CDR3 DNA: TGCGCCAGCGAAGGGCCAGGGCTTACCGGGGAGCTGTTTTTT.

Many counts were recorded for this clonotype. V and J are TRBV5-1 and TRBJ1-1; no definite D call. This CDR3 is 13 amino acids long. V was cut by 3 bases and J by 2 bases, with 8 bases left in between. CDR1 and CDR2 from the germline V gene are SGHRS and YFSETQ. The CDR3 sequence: CASSWRSNTEAFF. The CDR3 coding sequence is TGCGCCAGCAGCTGGCGGAGCAACACTGAAGCTTTCTTT.

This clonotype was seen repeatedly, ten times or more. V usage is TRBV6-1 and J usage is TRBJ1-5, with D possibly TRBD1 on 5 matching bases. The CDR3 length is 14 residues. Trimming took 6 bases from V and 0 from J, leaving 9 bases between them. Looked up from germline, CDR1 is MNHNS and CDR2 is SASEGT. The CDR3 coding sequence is TGTGCCAGCAGCTCAGGGAATAGCAATCAGCCCCAGCATTTT. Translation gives CASSSGNSNQPQHF.